This T cell receptor beta chain was documented in a study of vaccination and CD4 T cells after COVID-19. In the study overall: The authors used overlapping spike peptides from SARS-CoV-2, HCoV-NL63, HCoV-OC43 and HCoV-229E to stimulate cells. General study findings and limits: Among convalescent patients, a median about 86% of reactive clones emerged only after vaccination. Median counts of SARS-CoV-2-reactive clonotypes increased from about 20 to 38; this difference was not significant.

Germline V lookup: CDR1 GTSNPN, CDR2 SVGIG (reference sequence). CDR3 size: 12 residues. Treatment indicated: approximately nine-day PBMC culture with coronavirus spike peptide pools or control peptides (ViraFEST assay). This clonotype was counted a few times. Its antigen is currently unknown. With the Oncomine TCR Beta short-read assay, DNA from cultured CD4+ T cells was sequenced. TCRdb recomputed calls from the PCR reads with MiXCR, one row per CDR3 protein. The sample yields 20,000 or so distinct CDR3 sequences, roughly 40% seen once. V gene TRBV30 combines with J gene TRBJ2-3; perhaps TRBD1 as D (5 bases). The sample consisted of CD4+ T cells from blood, cultured in vitro, taken after SARS-CoV-2 vaccination. The TCR originated in a human donor who had recovered from COVID-19. This chain's CDR3 is CALDTRTDTQYF. Written as DNA, the CDR3 is TGTGCTCTGGACACTCGCACAGATACGCAGTATTTT.